Presented here are 30 T cell receptor beta chains from one specimen sequenced in a study of blood T cell repertoires in COVID-19. Using immunoSEQ multiplex PCR, the repertoire was profiled, and TCRdb retains in-frame clones only, with some absent. This table has around 150,000 clones, approximately 79% appearing once. Sequencing input: peripheral blood. The origin of the receptors is a woman aged 35 to 49 with COVID-19, enrolled during active disease.

The chain couples TRBV2 to TRBJ2-7; TRBD1 is a possible D gene (5 bases). The CDR3 is 13 amino acids. Per the germline V gene, CDR1 is SNHLY and CDR2 is FYNNEI. The V and J ends lost 5 bases and 4 bases respectively, with 12 bases between them. The chain's CDR3 is CASSRQGPYEQYV. The CDR3 DNA is TGTGCCAGCAGTCGGCAGGGTCCTTACGAGCAGTACGTC.

The V gene is TRBV27, the J gene TRBJ2-7, with a weak D call TRBD1 (6 bases). CDR3 length: 13 amino acids. Trimming removed 8 bases at V and 1 base at J, with 12 bases between. Looked up from germline, CDR1 is MNHEY and CDR2 is SMNVEV (reference sequence). The CDR3 bases are TGTGCCAGCCGACAGGAACCATCCTACGAGCAGTACTTC. This codes for CASRQEPSYEQYF.

V is TRBV18 and J is TRBJ2-5; 11 nucleotides agree with TRBD2. Trimming at V came to 11 bases and at J to 5 bases, leaving 10 bases not matched to a gene. CDR1 KGHSH and CDR2 LQKENI come from the germline V gene. The CDR3 spans 14 residues. CDR3 DNA sequence: TGTGCCGGCAAGACTAGCGGGACTCGGGAGACCCAGTACTTC. Residues: CAGKTSGTRETQYF.

This chain links TRBV5-8 with TRBJ2-2, with TRBD2 matching over 11 bases. The V gene's germline CDR1 is SGHTS and CDR2 YDEGEE. With 4 bases clipped from V and 4 bases from J, the junction kept 12 bases outside the gene matches. The CDR3 runs to 18 residues. This chain's CDR3 is CASSRAGTSGGGTGELFF. The CDR3 DNA reads TGTGCCAGCAGCCGCGCCGGGACTAGCGGAGGGGGCACCGGGGAGCTGTTTTTT.

The V call is TRBV27, the J call TRBJ1-1; D remains unclear. The CDR3 is 13 amino acids. V shed 4 bases and J shed 4 bases, with 10 bases lying between them. The germline CDR1 and CDR2 sequences are MNHEY and SMNVEV (reference sequence). CDR3 nucleotide sequence: TGTGCCAGCAGTTCCACCTACAGCACTGAAGCTTTCTTT. Its protein is CASSSTYSTEAFF.

The J gene is TRBJ1-2, the V gene TRBV28; TRBD1 agrees at 9 bases. Germline CDR1 and CDR2: MDHEN and SYDVKM. The CDR3 extends over 13 amino acids. V trimming: 5 bases; J trimming: 7 bases; junction bases outside the gene matches: 5. The CDR3 spells CASSPSTGGGYTF. CDR3 sequence (DNA): TGTGCCAGCAGTCCCTCGACAGGGGGTGGCTACACCTTC.

The chain carries TRBV9 and TRBJ2-1; TRBD2 agrees at 7 bases. Germline trimming cut 4 bases from V and 9 bases from J; bases unmatched to any gene: 16. This CDR3 is 16 amino acids long. Per germline, CDR1 SGDLS and CDR2 YYNGEE. The CDR3, as DNA: TGTGCCAGCAGCCCCCCTCAGAGGACTAGTCCTGGTGAGCAGTTCTTC. The encoded protein is CASSPPQRTSPGEQFF.

V and J are TRBV5-5 and TRBJ1-1, with D unresolved. The CDR3 sequence is 14 residues long. The germline V gene has CDR1 SGHKS and CDR2 YYEKEE (reference sequence). Trimming stripped 3 bases from V and 0 bases from J, with 9 bases between. CDR3 residues: CASSSQSVNTEAFF. In nucleotides, the CDR3 is TGTGCCAGCAGCTCACAATCAGTGAACACTGAAGCTTTCTTT.

This clone was seen only once. The chain carries TRBV6-5 and TRBJ2-1, with a tentative D call TRBD1 (6 bases). CDR1 and CDR2 (germline): MNHEY, SVGAGI. The V end was cut by 7 bases, the J end by 4 bases, with 11 bases between. CDR3 length: 13 residues. The CDR3, as DNA: TGTGCCAGCACCCAGGGGCCGTACAATGAGCAGTTCTTC. This gives the protein CASTQGPYNEQFF.

In this sample, this clone turned up once. This sequence joins TRBV6-5 and TRBJ2-6; TRBD1 might be the D (6 bases). CDR1 is MNHEY, CDR2 SVGAGI, per germline. The V end lost 11 bases, the J end lost 4 bases, and 9 bases lay between the germline ends. The CDR3 loop spans 12 amino acids. The CDR3 sequence is CAAGVGANVLTF. The CDR3 DNA reads as TGTGCCGCAGGGGTCGGGGCCAACGTCCTGACTTTC.

The V gene is TRBV6-4, the J gene TRBJ2-3; 7 bases match TRBD2. Germline V gene sequence: CDR1 MRHNA, CDR2 SNTAGT. The trim removed 4 bases at V and 7 bases at J, leaving 11 bases unmatched. CDR3 length: 15 amino acids. The CDR3 here is CASSVASGPGNTQYF. CDR3 nucleotide sequence: TGTGCCAGCAGTGTTGCTAGCGGTCCAGGAAATACGCAGTATTTT.

The V gene is TRBV11-3, the J gene TRBJ2-3; 8 bases match TRBD1. In germline, CDR1 is SGHNT, CDR2 YENEEA. This CDR3 has 16 amino acids. V was pared by 4 bases and J by 6 bases, with 12 bases of the junction left unmatched. CDR3 coding DNA: TGTGCCAGCAGCTCCCCACAGGGGGTACACCCGGATACGCAGTATTTT. This encodes CASSSPQGVHPDTQYF.

Judged by abundance, this clone is medium-sized (0.01 to 0.1%). This rearrangement joins TRBV7-8 to TRBJ1-1; 7 bases agree with TRBD1. Germline V lookup: CDR1 SGHVS, CDR2 FQNEAQ. This CDR3 region has 15 residues. Losses at the gene ends were 3 bases for V and 2 bases for J; bases not matched to a gene: 6. The CDR3 DNA sequence: TGTGCCAGCAGCTTGTACGGGACAGTCAACACTGAAGCTTTCTTT. Protein product: CASSLYGTVNTEAFF.

The chain uses TRBV7-9 and TRBJ1-3; D is unresolved. Trimming pared 6 bases from V and 2 bases from J, leaving 11 bases between. This CDR3 has 14 residues. In germline, CDR1 is SEHNR, CDR2 FQNEAQ (reference sequence). CDR3 nucleotides: TGTGCCAGCAGTCCAGAGGTAGCTGGAAACACCATATATTTT. This sequence encodes CASSPEVAGNTIYF.

The CDR3 reads CAWGGTGPLHF. The CDR3 coding sequence is TGTGCCTGGGGGGGGACAGGACCCCTCCACTTT. V and J are TRBV30 and TRBJ1-6; TRBD1 agrees at 8 bases. Germline V gives CDR1 GTSNPN, CDR2 SVGIG (reference sequence). The CDR3 is 11 residues long. V gave up 5 bases and J gave up 12 bases; unmatched junction bases: 3.

This clone appeared once. The chain is built from TRBV19 and TRBJ1-1; 9 nucleotides line up with TRBD1. CDR3 size: 16 residues. V gave up 5 bases and J gave up 2 bases; unmatched junction bases: 9. The germline V gene encodes CDR1 LNHDA and CDR2 SQIVND (reference sequence). The CDR3 region has the DNA TGTGCCAGTAGTTCAGCCGGGACAGGGATTAACACTGAAGCTTTCTTT. Translation gives CASSSAGTGINTEAFF.

The chain couples TRBV28 to TRBJ2-4, with D possibly TRBD2 on 6 matching bases. V gave up 8 bases and J gave up 0 bases, with 23 bases separating them. The CDR3 consists of 18 residues. From germline, CDR1 is MDHEN and CDR2 SYDVKM. In DNA, the CDR3 is TGTGCCAGCCCGCCGGCACCGGGACTCTCTCTAGCCAAAAACATTCAGTACTTC. Its translation: CASPPAPGLSLAKNIQYF.

The genes are TRBV19 and TRBJ1-4; D call uncertain. CDR3 size: 15 residues. The V gene's germline CDR1 is LNHDA and CDR2 SQIVND (reference sequence). V lost 7 bases to trimming and J lost 0 bases, with 12 bases between them. The CDR3 protein is CASTRVWSTNEKLFF. CDR3 nucleotide sequence: TGTGCCAGTACTCGGGTTTGGTCAACTAATGAAAAACTGTTTTTT.

The chain uses TRBV19 and TRBJ2-5; 10 bases map to TRBD2. The trim removed 5 bases at V and 2 bases at J, leaving 8 bases unmatched. The CDR3 contains 16 residues. CDR1 is LNHDA and CDR2 is SQIVND in the germline V gene (reference sequence). CDR3 coding DNA: TGTGCCAGTAGTTTGTTAGCGGGGGGCCCTCAAGAGACCCAGTACTTC. This gives the protein CASSLLAGGPQETQYF.

The J gene is TRBJ2-1, the V gene TRBV6-1; maybe TRBD1 (6 bases). Germline assignment: CDR1 MNHNS and CDR2 SASEGT. The CDR3 totals 15 residues. Between the trimmed V and J ends, which lost 0 bases and 4 bases, there was a span of 10 bases. The CDR3 is CASSEAQQGYNEQFF. The CDR3 nucleotides read TGTGCCAGCAGTGAAGCACAACAGGGATACAATGAGCAGTTCTTC.

The CDR3 region has the DNA TGTGCCAGCAGCTCGGACAGGGTTTATGAGCAGTTCTTC. Translating gives CASSSDRVYEQFF. The chain carries TRBV11-2 and TRBJ2-1; 8 nucleotides match TRBD1. V dropped 4 bases and J dropped 8; count of bases not matched to a gene: 4. The germline V gene encodes CDR1 SGHAT and CDR2 FQNNGV. The CDR3 spans 13 residues.

The rearrangement uses TRBV5-6 and TRBJ1-6; D gene unclear. CDR3 length: 16 residues. Germline V gives CDR1 SGHDT, CDR2 YYEEEE. V lost 0 bases, J lost 0 bases, and 7 bases lay in between. The CDR3 is CASSLVGSSYNSPLHF. CDR3 DNA sequence: TGTGCCAGCAGCTTGGTGGGGAGCTCCTATAATTCACCCCTCCACTTT.

The chain joins TRBV6-4 to TRBJ2-1, with 14 nucleotides matching TRBD2. In germline, CDR1 is MRHNA, CDR2 SNTAGT. The J segment lost 6 bases and the V segment lost 1 base, leaving 2 bases of the junction unmatched. CDR3 size: 16 residues. As DNA, the CDR3 is TGTGCCAGCAGTGACTGGACTAGCGGGGGGTCCAATGAGCAGTTCTTC. It is translated as CASSDWTSGGSNEQFF.

The rearrangement joins TRBV7-3 to TRBJ1-6, with D maybe TRBD1 (6 bases). Per the germline V gene, CDR1 is SGHTA and CDR2 is FQGTGA. Deletions cut 2 bases from V and 7 bases from J, with 12 bases between. This CDR3 comprises 15 residues. The CDR3 sequence is CASSLDRSFNSPLHF. The CDR3 bases are TGTGCCAGCAGCTTAGACAGGTCGTTCAATTCACCCCTCCACTTT.

This chain uses TRBV10-2 with TRBJ2-4, with 8 bases matching TRBD2. This CDR3 spans 17 amino acids. J gave up 1 base and V 2 bases, and 7 bases lay outside the gene matches. CDR1 is WSHSY and CDR2 is SAAADI in the germline V gene. The CDR3 nucleotides read TGCGCCAGCAGTGAGAGTGGCGGGAGGTGGGCCAAAAACATTCAGTACTTC. Translated: CASSESGGRWAKNIQYF.

This sequence joins TRBV7-2 and TRBJ2-2; D might be TRBD2 (5 bases). V was cut by 1 base and J by 1 base, with 13 bases left in between. Germline CDR1 reads SGHTA; CDR2 reads FQGNSA. The length of the CDR3 is 17 residues. CDR3 loop: CASSLVPSSLNTGELFF. The CDR3 region has the DNA TGTGCCAGCAGCTTAGTGCCTAGCTCCCTGAACACCGGGGAGCTGTTTTTT. Together with reference TRBV7-2 and TRBJ2-2, the CDR3 gives the full variable domain: GAGVSQSPSNKVTEKGKDVELRCDPISGHTALYWYRQSLGQGLEFLIYFQGNSAPDKSGLPSDRFSAERTGGSVSTLTIQRTQQEDSAVYLCASSLVPSSLNTGELFFGEGSRLTVL.

The chain links TRBV4-1 to TRBJ2-1; 13 bases are shared with TRBD2. With 4 bases clipped from V and 9 bases from J, the junction kept 24 bases outside the gene matches. CDR1 and CDR2 from the germline V gene are MGHRA and YSYEKL. The CDR3 runs to 21 residues. Written as DNA, the CDR3 is TGCGCCAGCAGCCCAAGGAGCGGGACTAGCGGGATGGAGCCGGGGTATAGTGAGCAGTTCTTC. This gives the protein CASSPRSGTSGMEPGYSEQFF.

The rearrangement joins TRBV4-1 to TRBJ2-3; possible D gene TRBD1, 6 bases. Germline V CDR1 and CDR2: MGHRA, YSYEKL. CDR3 length: 12 amino acids. Trimming shortened V by 2 bases and J by 6 bases, and 6 bases separated the two germline ends. The CDR3 spells CASSQQGDTQYF. The CDR3 DNA reads TGCGCCAGCAGCCAACAGGGGGATACGCAGTATTTT.

The V gene is TRBV4-1, the J gene TRBJ2-6, with TRBD1 as a possible D gene (5 bases). With 0 bases removed from V and 0 bases from J, the gap between germline ends came to 15 bases. The CDR3 consists of 19 residues. The germline CDR1 and CDR2 sequences are MGHRA and YSYEKL. The DNA for the CDR3 is TGCGCCAGCAGCCAAGATATCGTCAGGGTAGGCTCTGGGGCCAACGTCCTGACTTTC. Translating it yields CASSQDIVRVGSGANVLTF.

The J gene is TRBJ1-2, the V gene TRBV30, with 7 bases identical to TRBD1. This CDR3 contains 13 residues. Germline values: CDR1 GTSNPN, CDR2 SVGIG (reference sequence). Trimming took 5 bases from V and 4 from J; bases not matched to a gene: 7. The CDR3 region has the DNA TGTGCCTGGGACTCCGGGACAGCCTATGGCTACACCTTC. It codes for CAWDSGTAYGYTF.